What follows are 23 T cell receptor beta chains derived from one specimen sequenced in a study of blood T cell repertoires in COVID-19. Method: immunoSEQ multiplex PCR; TCRdb's copy keeps in-frame clones and lacks some. The data show roughly 100,000 clones, around 90% seen once. The sample was peripheral blood. These receptors were taken from a man aged 18 to 29 with acute or convalescent COVID-19.

The chain joins TRBV30 to TRBJ1-5, with 8 bases lining up with TRBD1. V dropped 4 bases and J dropped 3; count of bases not matched to a gene: 5. CDR1 GTSNPN and CDR2 SVGIG come from the germline V gene (reference sequence). The length of the CDR3 is 14 residues. CDR3 sequence reads: CAWNGQGPNQPQHF. In DNA, the CDR3 is TGTGCCTGGAATGGACAGGGTCCCAATCAGCCCCAGCATTTT.

This sequence joins TRBV6-5 and TRBJ2-7, with 7 positions matching TRBD1. The CDR3 runs to 14 residues. Germline V gene data show CDR1 as MNHEY and CDR2 as SVGAGI. Losses at the gene ends were 7 bases for V and 2 bases for J; bases not matched to a gene: 8. The CDR3 DNA is TGTGCCAGCACTACAGGGGATCGCGCCTACGAGCAGTACTTC. This sequence encodes CASTTGDRAYEQYF.

The chain employs TRBV28 and TRBJ2-5, with D possibly being TRBD2 (6 bases). The CDR3 has 17 residues. The germline V gene encodes CDR1 MDHEN and CDR2 SYDVKM. V shed 4 bases and J shed 1 base, with 19 bases lying between them. CDR3 loop: CASSSLQGRRVQETQYF. As DNA, the CDR3 is TGTGCCAGCAGTTCCCTCCAGGGAAGGAGGGTCCAAGAGACCCAGTACTTC.

The V and J genes are TRBV10-3 and TRBJ2-3, with 11 bases fitting TRBD2. The V gene's germline CDR1 is ENHRY and CDR2 SYGVKD. The CDR3 length is 15 residues. The junction had 3 bases not matched to a gene; V was cut back by 1 base and J by 6 bases. The CDR3 protein is CAISELAGGRDTQYF. For the CDR3, the DNA is TGTGCCATCAGTGAGTTAGCGGGGGGGAGGGATACGCAGTATTTT.

The rearrangement uses TRBV29-1 and TRBJ1-3, with 7 bases fitting TRBD1. Germline loops: CDR1 SQVTM, CDR2 ANQGSEA. Trimming at V came to 6 bases and at J to 0 bases, leaving 11 bases not matched to a gene. This CDR3 contains 16 residues. The CDR3 bases are TGCAGCGTGGCGGGACAGACGACTTCCTCTGGAAACACCATATATTTT. It specifies CSVAGQTTSSGNTIYF. The entire variable domain, with the rest obtained from reference TRBV29-1 and TRBJ1-3, is as follows: SAVISQKPSRDICQRGTSLTIQCQVDSQVTMMFWYRQQPGQSLTLIATANQGSEATYESGFVIDKFPISRPNLTFSTLTVSNMSPEDSSIYLCSVAGQTTSSGNTIYFGEGSWLTVV.

V gene TRBV19 combines with J gene TRBJ2-7; 9 nucleotides match TRBD1. The junction had 13 bases not matched to a gene; V was cut back by 6 bases and J by 4 bases. The CDR3 consists of 16 residues. Looked up from germline, CDR1 is LNHDA and CDR2 is SQIVND (reference sequence). The CDR3 region has the DNA TGTGCCAGTAGCCAGCAGGGACAGGGTTTTGGGTACGAGCAGTACTTC. Amino acids: CASSQQGQGFGYEQYF.

CDR3: CASSLSGAGGYTF. The CDR3 nucleotides read TGTGCCAGCAGTTTATCAGGGGCAGGTGGCTACACCTTC. The chain is built from TRBV12-3 or TRBV12-4 and TRBJ1-2; a possible D gene is TRBD1 (6 bases). This CDR3 has 13 amino acids. V lost 2 bases, J lost 7 bases, and 11 bases lay in between.

The CDR3 nucleotides are TGCGCCAGCAGTGGCAGGGGCGGGAACACTGAAGCTTTCTTT. This sequence encodes CASSGRGGNTEAFF. V usage is TRBV10-2 and J usage is TRBJ1-1; D might be TRBD1 (6 bases). Trimming left V 4 bases short and J 1 base short, with 10 bases between. The CDR3 extends over 14 amino acids. Germline V gene sequence: CDR1 WSHSY, CDR2 SAAADI.

In its sample, this clone was seen once. The V call is TRBV6-5, the J call TRBJ1-6, with no clear D. This CDR3 spans 14 amino acids. The germline gives CDR1 MNHEY, CDR2 SVGAGI. V lost 8 bases to trimming and J lost 2 bases, with 10 bases between them. CDR3 protein: CASWLSPYNSPLHF. For the CDR3, the DNA is TGTGCCAGCTGGCTCTCGCCCTATAATTCACCCCTCCACTTT.

The V call is TRBV7-9, the J call TRBJ2-3; D call uncertain. Trimming pared 1 base from V and 2 bases from J, leaving 10 bases between. Germline V gene data show CDR1 as SEHNR and CDR2 as FQNEAQ (reference sequence). This CDR3 is 15 amino acids long. CDR3 region: CASSLVGHITDTQYF. CDR3 coding DNA: TGTGCCAGCAGCTTAGTTGGCCACATCACAGATACGCAGTATTTT.

This clone showed up just once. The chain links TRBV9 to TRBJ1-1, with a weak D call TRBD1 (6 bases). Germline V gene lookup returns CDR1 SGDLS and CDR2 YYNGEE. V lost 3 bases and J lost 3, with 9 bases in between. The CDR3 is 13 residues long. CDR3 nucleotides: TGTGCCAGCAGCGCGGCAGGGGACACTGAAGCTTTCTTT. Protein sequence: CASSAAGDTEAFF.

V and J are TRBV7-2 and TRBJ2-5, with D perhaps TRBD1 (6 bases). This CDR3 is built from 11 residues. CDR1 and CDR2 from the germline V gene are SGHTA and FQGNSA. Trimming stripped 9 bases from V and 2 bases from J, with 7 bases between. CDR3 protein: CASGTQETQYF. As DNA, the CDR3 is TGTGCCAGTGGGACACAAGAGACCCAGTACTTC.

V usage is TRBV11-3 and J usage is TRBJ1-6, with TRBD1 as a possible D gene (5 bases). Germline V CDR1 and CDR2: SGHNT, YENEEA. V was pared by 0 bases and J by 0 bases, with 15 bases between. The CDR3 totals 19 residues. DNA for the CDR3: TGTGCCAGCAGCTTAGAAAAAACAGACAGTTACTCCTATAATTCACCCCTCCACTTT. It encodes CASSLEKTDSYSYNSPLHF.

The chain employs TRBV11-2 and TRBJ1-1, with 9 bases lining up with TRBD1. Germline-derived CDR1 and CDR2 are SGHAT and FQNNGV. Trimming took 3 bases from V and 0 from J; bases not matched to a gene: 8. This CDR3 has 17 residues. CDR3 amino acids: CASSFNGQGNMNTEAFF. The CDR3 coding sequence is TGTGCCAGCAGCTTTAACGGACAGGGGAACATGAACACTGAAGCTTTCTTT.

This clone came up once. This chain connects TRBV27 to TRBJ2-1, with 7 bases that match TRBD1. The trim removed 2 bases at V and 3 bases at J, leaving 10 bases unmatched. Per the germline V gene, CDR1 is MNHEY and CDR2 is SMNVEV (reference sequence). CDR3 length: 17 amino acids. The CDR3 sequence is CASSLVPEGAFYNEQFF. The DNA for the CDR3 is TGTGCCAGCAGTTTAGTCCCAGAGGGGGCGTTCTACAATGAGCAGTTCTTC.

V is TRBV3-1 (or the pseudogene TRBV3-2) and J is TRBJ1-2; 7 bases align to TRBD1. The germline gives CDR1 LGHDT, CDR2 YNNKEL (reference sequence). V shed 6 bases and J 4 bases; nucleotides not matched to a gene: 8. The CDR3 loop spans 14 amino acids. The CDR3 sequence: CASRYTGDSYGYTF. The CDR3 bases are TGTGCCAGCAGGTATACCGGGGACAGCTATGGCTACACCTTC.

J is TRBJ2-7 and V is TRBV11-2; 10 bases agree with TRBD2. V trimming: 1 base; J trimming: 6 bases; junction bases outside the gene matches: 6. The V gene's germline CDR1 is SGHAT and CDR2 FQNNGV. The CDR3 is 15 residues long. CDR3: CASSLGLAGAGEQYF. The DNA for the CDR3 is TGTGCCAGCAGCTTAGGGCTAGCGGGAGCTGGCGAGCAGTACTTC.

This rearrangement joins TRBV7-9 to TRBJ2-1; 11 bases fit TRBD2. In germline, CDR1 is SEHNR, CDR2 FQNEAQ (reference sequence). This CDR3 contains 16 residues. J was trimmed by 4 bases and V by 5 bases; bases with no gene match: 7. In nucleotides, the CDR3 is TGTGCCAGCAGCCCCCGACTAGCGGGGACTTACAATGAGCAGTTCTTC. This codes for CASSPRLAGTYNEQFF.

The chain joins TRBV5-1 to TRBJ2-3; no reliable D call. Per the germline V gene, CDR1 is SGHRS and CDR2 is YFSETQ. CDR3 length equals 14 residues. Trimming removed 0 bases at V and 0 bases at J, with 5 bases between. The CDR3 protein is CASSLAPSTDTQYF. Written as DNA, the CDR3 is TGCGCCAGCAGCTTGGCCCCTAGCACAGATACGCAGTATTTT.

The chain recombines TRBV29-1 with TRBJ1-1; D is perhaps TRBD1 (6 bases). The CDR3 covers 11 residues. Germline values: CDR1 SQVTM, CDR2 ANQGSEA. The ends were cut back, 4 bases at V and 8 bases at J, with 11 bases in the middle. CDR3 protein: CSVVRGLEAFF. CDR3 sequence (DNA): TGCAGCGTTGTGCGGGGGCTAGAAGCTTTCTTT. The variable domain in full, with the rest retrieved from reference TRBV29-1 and TRBJ1-1, is SAVISQKPSRDICQRGTSLTIQCQVDSQVTMMFWYRQQPGQSLTLIATANQGSEATYESGFVIDKFPISRPNLTFSTLTVSNMSPEDSSIYLCSVVRGLEAFFGQGTRLTVV.

In this sample, this clone turned up once. The chain has TRBV7-6 and TRBJ2-2, with 8 bases lining up with TRBD2. Germline values: CDR1 SGHVS, CDR2 FNYEAQ. After removal of 2 bases from V and 5 bases from J, the junction contained 7 bases not matched to a gene. The CDR3 covers 16 residues. The CDR3 spells CASSLSRAGGTGELFF. As DNA, the CDR3 is TGTGCCAGCAGCTTATCTCGTGCGGGAGGAACCGGGGAGCTGTTTTTT. Together with reference TRBV7-6 and TRBJ2-2, the CDR3 gives the full variable domain: GAGVSQSPRYKVTKRGQDVALRCDPISGHVSLYWYRQALGQGPEFLTYFNYEAQQDKSGLPNDRFSAERPEGSISTLTIQRTEQRDSAMYRCASSLSRAGGTGELFFGEGSRLTVL.

The genes are TRBV9 and TRBJ2-5; 7 positions agree with TRBD1. Germline trimming cut 2 bases from V and 1 base from J; bases unmatched to any gene: 2. This CDR3 has 14 amino acids. CDR1 and CDR2 from the germline V gene are SGDLS and YYNGEE. CDR3 nucleotides: TGTGCCAGCAGCGTGGGACAGTCCCAAGAGACCCAGTACTTC. Translated, it gives CASSVGQSQETQYF. The variable domain in full, with the rest retrieved from reference TRBV9 and TRBJ2-5, is DSGVTQTPKHLITATGQRVTLRCSPRSGDLSVYWYQQSLDQGLQFLIQYYNGEERAKGNILERFSAQQFPDLHSELNLSSLELGDSALYFCASSVGQSQETQYFGPGTRLLVL.

This clone was recorded only once. As DNA, the CDR3 is TGTGCCAGCAGCTACGGAGGGAGGCTCTACGAGCAGTACTTC. Protein: CASSYGGRLYEQYF. The chain recombines TRBV5-4 with TRBJ2-7; possibly TRBD2 for D (6 bases). The CDR3 contains 14 residues. From germline, CDR1 is SGHNT and CDR2 YYREEE (reference sequence). Trimming took off 3 bases at V and 3 bases at J, with 13 bases between the two ends. Using reference TRBV5-4 and TRBJ2-7 for the parts outside the CDR3, the full variable domain is ETGVTQSPTHLIKTRGQQVTLRCSSQSGHNTVSWYQQALGQGPQFIFQYYREEENGRGNFPPRFSGLQFPNYSSELNVNALELDDSALYLCASSYGGRLYEQYFGPGTRLTVT.